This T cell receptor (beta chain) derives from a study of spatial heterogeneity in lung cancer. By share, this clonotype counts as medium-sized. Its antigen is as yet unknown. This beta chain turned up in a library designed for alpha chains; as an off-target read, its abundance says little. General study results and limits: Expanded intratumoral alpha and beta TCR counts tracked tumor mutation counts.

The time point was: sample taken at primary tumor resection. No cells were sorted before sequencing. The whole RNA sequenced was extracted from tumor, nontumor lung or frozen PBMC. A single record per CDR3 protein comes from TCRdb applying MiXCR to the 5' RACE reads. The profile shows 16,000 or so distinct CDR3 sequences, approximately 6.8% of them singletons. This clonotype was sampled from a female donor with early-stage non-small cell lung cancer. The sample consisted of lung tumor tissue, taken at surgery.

The DNA of the CDR3 is TGTGCCAGCAGCTCCGGACAGGGGACCCAAGAGACCCAGTACTTC. This translates into CASSSGQGTQETQYF. The genes are TRBV7-7 and TRBJ2-5; TRBD1 matches 9 bases. Per the germline V gene, CDR1 is SSHAT and CDR2 is FNYEAQ (reference sequence). Trimming cost V 4 bases and J 1 base; bases outside gene matches: 4. The length of the CDR3 is 15 residues.